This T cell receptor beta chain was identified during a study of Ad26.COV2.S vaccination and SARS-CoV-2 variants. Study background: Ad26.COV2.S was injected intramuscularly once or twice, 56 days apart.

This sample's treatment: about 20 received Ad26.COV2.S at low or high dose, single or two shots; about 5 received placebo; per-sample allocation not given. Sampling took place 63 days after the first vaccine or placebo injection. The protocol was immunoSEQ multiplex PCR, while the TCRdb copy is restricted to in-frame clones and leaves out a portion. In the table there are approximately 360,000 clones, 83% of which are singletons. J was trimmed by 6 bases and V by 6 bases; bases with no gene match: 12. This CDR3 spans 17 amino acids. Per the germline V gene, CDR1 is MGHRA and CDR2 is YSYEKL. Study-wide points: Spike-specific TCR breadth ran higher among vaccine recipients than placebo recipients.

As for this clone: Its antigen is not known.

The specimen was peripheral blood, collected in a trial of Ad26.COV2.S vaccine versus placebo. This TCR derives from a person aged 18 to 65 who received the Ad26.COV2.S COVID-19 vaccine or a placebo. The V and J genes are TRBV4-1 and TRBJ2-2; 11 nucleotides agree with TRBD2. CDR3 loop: CASRPGLAAEVAGELFF. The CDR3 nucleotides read TGCGCCAGCAGGCCGGGACTAGCGGCCGAGGTGGCCGGGGAGCTGTTTTTT.